These T cell receptor beta chains were read from a single sample in a study of early T cells in non-severe SARS-CoV-2 infection. TCRdb reprocessed the 5' RACE reads with MiXCR, giving one entry per CDR3 protein. The sample holds around 60,000 distinct CDR3 sequences, 20% to 25% seen once. The sample was whole blood, taken at baseline. The receptor set was obtained from an adult who was a healthcare worker with PCR-confirmed SARS-CoV-2 infection or an uninfected control (not recorded which). Both conserved end residues are part of each CDR3. D genes are given only for firm matches. Size is stated for part of the rows, as once, few or many counts, or as a class when the clone is expanded.

d_gene: -
v_gene: TRBV10-3
j_gene: TRBJ2-2
abundance: few
CDR3aa: CAISRDANGELFF
CDR3nt: TGTGCCATCAGCCGAGACGCAAACGGGGAGCTGTTTTTT

d_gene: -
v_gene: TRBV7-2
j_gene: TRBJ2-2
abundance: few
CDR3aa: CASSFSGTGELFF
CDR3nt: TGTGCCAGCAGCTTTTCGGGGACGGGGGAGCTGTTTTTT

d_gene: TRBD1
v_gene: TRBV29-1
j_gene: TRBJ1-2
abundance: -
CDR3aa: CSVDRDSPQNGYTF
CDR3nt: TGCAGCGTTGACCGGGACAGTCCTCAAAATGGCTACACCTTC

d_gene: TRBD1
v_gene: TRBV12-3/TRBV12-4
j_gene: TRBJ1-1
abundance: -
CDR3aa: CASSLRDREFKAFF
CDR3nt: TGTGCCAGCAGTTTAAGAGACAGGGAATTTAAAGCTTTCTTT

d_gene: -
v_gene: TRBV18
j_gene: TRBJ2-7
abundance: many
CDR3aa: CASSPSDSYEQYF
CDR3nt: TGTGCCAGCTCGCCCTCGGACTCCTACGAGCAGTACTTC

d_gene: TRBD2
v_gene: TRBV7-2
j_gene: TRBJ2-1
abundance: -
CDR3aa: CASSSTSGDYNEQFF
CDR3nt: TGTGCCAGCAGCTCGACTAGCGGGGACTACAATGAGCAGTTCTTC

d_gene: TRBD1
v_gene: TRBV5-1
j_gene: TRBJ2-1
abundance: -
CDR3aa: CASSLMTGGAYNEQFF
CDR3nt: TGCGCCAGCAGCTTGATGACAGGGGGCGCCTACAATGAGCAGTTCTTC

d_gene: -
v_gene: TRBV5-1
j_gene: TRBJ2-7
abundance: few
CDR3aa: CASSEASESYEQYF
CDR3nt: TGCGCCAGCAGCGAGGCTAGCGAATCCTACGAGCAGTACTTC

d_gene: TRBD2
v_gene: TRBV2
j_gene: TRBJ2-3
abundance: -
CDR3aa: CASSLGLALMADTQYF
CDR3nt: TGTGCCAGCAGTCTAGGACTAGCTCTAATGGCAGATACGCAGTATTTT

d_gene: TRBD2
v_gene: TRBV10-2
j_gene: TRBJ2-2
abundance: -
CDR3aa: CASNILAGANTGELFF
CDR3nt: TGCGCCAGCAATATACTAGCGGGGGCGAACACCGGGGAGCTGTTTTTT

d_gene: -
v_gene: TRBV12-3/TRBV12-4
j_gene: TRBJ2-6
abundance: few
CDR3aa: CASSLGNYPPGANVLTF
CDR3nt: TGTGCCAGCAGTTTGGGAAACTACCCCCCAGGGGCCAACGTCCTGACTTTC

d_gene: TRBD2
v_gene: TRBV20-1
j_gene: TRBJ2-1
abundance: medium-sized
CDR3aa: CSARDPLLAGVEQFF
CDR3nt: TGCAGTGCTAGAGATCCCTTGCTAGCGGGGGTTGAGCAGTTCTTC

d_gene: -
v_gene: TRBV3-1
j_gene: TRBJ1-2
abundance: -
CDR3aa: CASSRGAALYGYTF
CDR3nt: TGTGCCAGCAGCCGGGGGGCAGCCCTCTATGGCTACACCTTC

d_gene: TRBD2
v_gene: TRBV3-1
j_gene: TRBJ2-5
abundance: few
CDR3aa: CASSLGTSGGETQYF
CDR3nt: TGTGCCAGCAGCCTTGGGACTAGCGGGGGAGAGACCCAGTACTTC

d_gene: -
v_gene: TRBV20-1
j_gene: TRBJ1-1
abundance: -
CDR3aa: CSARPGTSNTEAFF
CDR3nt: TGCAGTGCTAGACCCGGGACGTCGAACACTGAAGCTTTCTTT

d_gene: TRBD1
v_gene: TRBV18
j_gene: TRBJ1-6
abundance: few
CDR3aa: CASSSTGGDNSPLHF
CDR3nt: TGTGCCAGCTCATCGACAGGGGGAGATAATTCACCCCTCCACTTT

d_gene: -
v_gene: TRBV7-2
j_gene: TRBJ1-5
abundance: -
CDR3aa: CASSPGRVQPQHF
CDR3nt: TGTGCCAGCAGCCCGGGGAGGGTTCAGCCCCAGCATTTT

d_gene: TRBD1
v_gene: TRBV12-3/TRBV12-4
j_gene: TRBJ2-7
abundance: few
CDR3aa: CASSETGTYEQYF
CDR3nt: TGTGCCAGCAGTGAGACAGGGACCTACGAGCAGTACTTC

d_gene: TRBD1
v_gene: TRBV10-3
j_gene: TRBJ2-2
abundance: few
CDR3aa: CAISARGGIAGELFF
CDR3nt: TGTGCCATCAGTGCTAGAGGGGGCATCGCCGGGGAGCTGTTTTTT

d_gene: -
v_gene: TRBV7-8
j_gene: TRBJ2-7
abundance: -
CDR3aa: CASSVESYEQYF
CDR3nt: TGTGCCAGCAGCGTAGAATCCTACGAGCAGTACTTC

d_gene: -
v_gene: TRBV14
j_gene: TRBJ1-1
abundance: few
CDR3aa: CASSQDETNTEAFF
CDR3nt: TGTGCCAGCAGCCAAGATGAGACCAACACTGAAGCTTTCTTT

d_gene: -
v_gene: TRBV27
j_gene: TRBJ1-4
abundance: few
CDR3aa: CASSPTGRGANEKLFF
CDR3nt: TGTGCCAGCAGTCCCACGGGTCGTGGGGCTAATGAAAAACTGTTTTTT

d_gene: -
v_gene: TRBV12-3/TRBV12-4
j_gene: TRBJ1-1
abundance: -
CDR3aa: CASSPQMNTEAFF
CDR3nt: TGTGCCAGCAGTCCCCAGATGAACACTGAAGCTTTCTTT